This T cell receptor (beta chain) derives from a study of blood T cell repertoires in COVID-19. Clones were read by immunoSEQ multiplex PCR, and TCRdb kept only the in-frame ones, dropping some. The sample lists about 190,000 clones, around four fifths seen once, with about 4.8% in the top ten. V trimming: 4 bases; J trimming: 6 bases; junction bases outside the gene matches: 19. The V gene's germline CDR1 is MNHEY and CDR2 SVGEGT. The CDR3 spans 18 residues. The receptor comes from a woman aged 30 to 39 with acute or convalescent COVID-19. The V call is TRBV6-2 or TRBV6-3, the J call TRBJ1-1; 8 positions match TRBD1. Input material: peripheral blood. CDR3 nucleotides: TGTGCCAGCAGTTCCCTAAGACAGGGGAGATGGGCCGGTCCTGAAGCTTTCTTT. It encodes CASSSLRQGRWAGPEAFF.